The 22 T cell receptor beta chains below were found in one sample sequenced in a study of cytomegalovirus exposure and HLA in healthy donors. This PCR relied on a set of 60 Vbeta primers and 13 Jbeta primers. Generated by immunoSEQ multiplex PCR, the TCRdb table keeps only in-frame clones and is missing some. The sample records 100,000 to 150,000 clones, 74% being singletons. What was sequenced was PBMCs. The receptors stem from a woman aged 50 to 65 in good health and CMV-seropositive.

The gene calls are TRBV27 and TRBJ2-1; D remains unclear. The V end was cut by 2 bases, the J end by 5 bases, with 4 bases between. This CDR3 is built from 12 residues. Per the germline V gene, CDR1 is MNHEY and CDR2 is SMNVEV (reference sequence). The CDR3 reads CASSLGHNEQFF. The CDR3 DNA is TGTGCCAGCAGTTTAGGGCACAATGAGCAGTTCTTC.

The chain uses TRBV5-6 and TRBJ2-5; no clear D gene. Germline V gene sequence: CDR1 SGHDT, CDR2 YYEEEE. The CDR3 has 12 amino acids. V shed 4 bases and J shed 5 bases, with 9 bases lying between them. The CDR3 nucleotides read TGTGCCAGCAGCCGCGAGTGGGAGACCCAGTACTTC. Translated, it gives CASSREWETQYF.

For the CDR3, the DNA is TGTGCCTGGCAGGGGAGCCCAGATACGCAGTATTTT. It is translated as CAWQGSPDTQYF. The rearrangement links TRBV30 to TRBJ2-3; the D gene is possibly TRBD1 (6 bases). CDR3 size: 12 residues. Germline CDR1 is GTSNPN and CDR2 is SVGIG (reference sequence). Between the trimmed V and J ends, which lost 5 bases and 4 bases, there was a span of 10 bases.

Here the CDR3 DNA reads TGTGCCAGCTCTCACGGACTAGCGGGGGGTTTATACGAGCAGTACTTC. Amino acids: CASSHGLAGGLYEQYF. The V call is TRBV18, the J call TRBJ2-7, with 14 bases matching TRBD2. V gave up 6 bases and J gave up 4 bases; unmatched junction bases: 8. This CDR3 comprises 16 residues. Germline V gives CDR1 KGHSH, CDR2 LQKENI.

The sample holds one count of this clone. The V call is TRBV7-8, the J call TRBJ1-1; D ambiguous. Germline V CDR1 and CDR2: SGHVS, FQNEAQ. This CDR3 region has 14 residues. Trimming pared 1 base from V and 0 bases from J, leaving 6 bases between. CDR3 in DNA: TGTGCCAGCAGCTTAGGAGGGATGAACACTGAAGCTTTCTTT. Protein: CASSLGGMNTEAFF.

The chain employs TRBV4-2 and TRBJ2-1, with 9 bases aligning to TRBD2. The germline CDR1 and CDR2 sequences are LGHNA and YNFKEQ. The J segment lost 8 bases and the V segment lost 2 bases, leaving 19 bases of the junction unmatched. There are 19 residues in the CDR3. The CDR3 DNA is TGTGCCAGCAGCCAATTTGCGGCGCTAGCGGGGATACCCATGGATGAGCAGTTCTTC. Translated: CASSQFAALAGIPMDEQFF.

V and J are TRBV5-4 and TRBJ2-2, with a weak D call TRBD2 (5 bases). The CDR3 extends over 16 amino acids. Germline assignment: CDR1 SGHNT and CDR2 YYREEE (reference sequence). The V end lost 4 bases, the J end lost 4 bases, and 17 bases lay between the germline ends. CDR3 bases: TGTGCCAGCAGCCCGAGCCCTAGAGGGAGCACCGGGGAGCTGTTTTTT. Translated, it gives CASSPSPRGSTGELFF.

This clone occurred a few times. The chain joins TRBV7-8 to TRBJ2-1; 9 nucleotides line up with TRBD2. After removal of 1 base from V and 2 bases from J, the junction contained 6 bases not matched to a gene. Germline V gene sequence: CDR1 SGHVS, CDR2 FQNEAQ. This CDR3 has 17 amino acids. DNA of the CDR3: TGTGCCAGCAGCTTAGTGGCGGGGGGGCTCCCCTACAATGAGCAGTTCTTC. It yields the protein CASSLVAGGLPYNEQFF.

This chain joins TRBV18 and TRBJ1-5; perhaps TRBD1 as D (6 bases). The CDR3 has 16 residues. V dropped 3 bases and J dropped 3 bases, with 15 bases sitting between them. Germline V gives CDR1 KGHSH, CDR2 LQKENI. CDR3 loop: CASSPDSRRSNQPQHF. The CDR3 bases are TGTGCCAGCTCACCGGACAGCCGACGTTCCAATCAGCCCCAGCATTTT.

The V call is TRBV19, the J call TRBJ1-5, with a tentative D call TRBD1 (6 bases). This CDR3 has 15 amino acids. Germline assignment: CDR1 LNHDA and CDR2 SQIVND (reference sequence). Trimming removed 4 bases at V and 2 bases at J, with 12 bases between. In nucleotides, the CDR3 is TGTGCCAGTAGTAAATACAGGGTCGGCAATCAGCCCCAGCATTTT. The encoded protein is CASSKYRVGNQPQHF.

The chain combines TRBV5-5 with TRBJ1-1; D is unclear. Looked up from germline, CDR1 is SGHKS and CDR2 is YYEKEE (reference sequence). The V end was cut by 2 bases, the J end by 4 bases, with 15 bases between. The CDR3 runs to 15 residues. The CDR3 DNA follows: TGTGCCAGCAGCTTTGGAGGGAATTGGGTCACTGAAGCTTTCTTT. Translating it yields CASSFGGNWVTEAFF.

The chain combines TRBV2 with TRBJ2-7; 7 bases fit TRBD1. J was trimmed by 0 bases and V by 6 bases; bases with no gene match: 5. Germline V CDR1 and CDR2: SNHLY, FYNNEI. The CDR3 spans 14 residues. This CDR3 is CASSGQALSYEQYF. DNA for the CDR3: TGTGCCAGCAGCGGACAGGCTCTCTCCTACGAGCAGTACTTC.

This chain joins TRBV6-6 and TRBJ2-1, with D maybe TRBD2 (6 bases). The CDR3 loop spans 13 amino acids. V lost 2 bases to trimming and J lost 13 bases, with 15 bases between them. Germline CDR1 reads MNHNY; CDR2 reads SVGAGI (reference sequence). In nucleotides, the CDR3 is TGTGCCAGCAGTTACCCCATCAGGGAGGAACAGTTCTTC. It specifies CASSYPIREEQFF.

This clone was seen a handful of times. The J gene is TRBJ2-5, the V gene TRBV19; D unclear. The CDR3 contains 13 residues. Germline CDR1 LNHDA, CDR2 SQIVND (reference sequence). The germline V and J ends were trimmed by 4 bases and 2 bases, with 8 bases remaining between them. CDR3 sequence (DNA): TGTGCCAGTAGTACGGGTATGCAAGAGACCCAGTACTTC. Protein product: CASSTGMQETQYF.

Only one count was recorded for this clone. The genes are TRBV4-1 and TRBJ1-6; D unresolved. This CDR3 has 16 amino acids. The V end lost 1 base, the J end lost 0 bases, and 7 bases lay between the germline ends. Looked up from germline, CDR1 is MGHRA and CDR2 is YSYEKL. DNA of the CDR3: TGCGCCAGCAGCCAAGGTCCGAGCTCCTATAATTCACCCCTCCACTTT. It specifies CASSQGPSSYNSPLHF.

This sequence joins TRBV6-5 and TRBJ1-3; unclear D gene. Deletions cut 2 bases from V and 0 bases from J, with 2 bases between. The CDR3 consists of 13 residues. CDR1 MNHEY and CDR2 SVGAGI come from the germline V gene. CDR3 DNA: TGTGCCAGCAGTTACCTCTCTGGAAACACCATATATTTT. Translated: CASSYLSGNTIYF.

This clone was found once. The chain employs TRBV7-2 and TRBJ1-2; perhaps TRBD1 as D (5 bases). This CDR3 spans 15 amino acids. Trimming removed 1 base at V and 0 bases at J, with 9 bases between. Germline V CDR1 and CDR2: SGHTA, FQGNSA. The CDR3 nucleotides read TGTGCCAGCAGCTTAGAACAGGCAACTAACTATGGCTACACCTTC. Translating gives CASSLEQATNYGYTF.

The chain is built from TRBV5-4 and TRBJ2-5; 11 nucleotides align to TRBD2. Germline V lookup: CDR1 SGHNT, CDR2 YYREEE (reference sequence). Trimming took 0 bases from V and 5 from J; bases not matched to a gene: 12. The CDR3 is made up of 18 amino acids. CDR3 in amino acids: CASSLGLAGGLLGETQYF. CDR3 bases: TGTGCCAGCAGCTTGGGATTAGCGGGGGGGCTGTTGGGCGAGACCCAGTACTTC.

The rearrangement joins TRBV7-8 to TRBJ2-5; 9 positions agree with TRBD1. Gene TRBJ2-7 matches the end of the DNA better, so the J call may be wrong. The germline V gene has CDR1 SGHVS and CDR2 FQNEAQ. The length of the CDR3 is 15 residues. The CDR3 DNA reads as TGTGCCAGCAGCCCACTCCGGGACAGGGTCTACGAGCAGTACTTC. Residues: CASSPLRDRVYEQYF.

This chain uses TRBV5-1 with TRBJ2-7, with 12 positions matching TRBD1. CDR1 is SGHRS, CDR2 YFSETQ, per germline. V shed 0 bases, J shed 6 bases, and the junction held 4 bases outside the gene matches. This CDR3 is built from 15 residues. The DNA for the CDR3 is TGCGCCAGCAGCTTGGAGGGACAGGGGGCTACCGAGCAGTACTTC. Translation: CASSLEGQGATEQYF.

This rearrangement joins TRBV7-9 to TRBJ1-1; 7 bases map to TRBD1. Trimming removed 5 bases from V and 1 base from J; junction bases left unmatched: 4. Germline V lookup: CDR1 SEHNR, CDR2 FQNEAQ (reference sequence). The CDR3 sequence is 14 residues long. DNA of the CDR3: TGTGCCAGCAGCCCGCGGGACAGGAACACTGAAGCTTTCTTT. This codes for CASSPRDRNTEAFF.

The chain links TRBV7-9 to TRBJ2-4; D remains ambiguous. The length of the CDR3 is 12 residues. The V end lost 11 bases, the J end lost 5 bases, and 13 bases lay between the germline ends. The germline V gene encodes CDR1 SEHNR and CDR2 FQNEAQ (reference sequence). In DNA form, the CDR3 reads TGTGCCTCCAGCTTAGTCGAAAACATTCAGTACTTC. Translating gives CASSLVENIQYF.